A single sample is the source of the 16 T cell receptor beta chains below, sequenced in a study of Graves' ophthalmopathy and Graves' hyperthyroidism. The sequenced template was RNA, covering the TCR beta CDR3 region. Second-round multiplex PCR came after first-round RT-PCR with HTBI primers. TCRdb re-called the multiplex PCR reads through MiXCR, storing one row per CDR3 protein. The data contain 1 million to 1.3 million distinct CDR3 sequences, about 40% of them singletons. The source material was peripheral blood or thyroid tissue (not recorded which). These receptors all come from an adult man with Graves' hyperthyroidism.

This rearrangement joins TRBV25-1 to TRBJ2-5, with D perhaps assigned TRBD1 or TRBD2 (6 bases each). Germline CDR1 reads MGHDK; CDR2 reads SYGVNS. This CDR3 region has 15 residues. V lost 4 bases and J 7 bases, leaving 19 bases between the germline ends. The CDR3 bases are TGTGCCAGCAGTGGACCCCCCCGGGGGCCTGGGACCCAGTACTTC. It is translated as CASSGPPRGPGTQYF.

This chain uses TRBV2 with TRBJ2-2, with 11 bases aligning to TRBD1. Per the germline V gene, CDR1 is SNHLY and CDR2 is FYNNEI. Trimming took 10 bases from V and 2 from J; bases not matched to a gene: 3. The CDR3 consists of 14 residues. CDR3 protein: CATWTGGNTGELFF. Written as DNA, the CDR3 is TGTGCCACCTGGACAGGGGGCAACACCGGGGAGCTGTTTTTT.

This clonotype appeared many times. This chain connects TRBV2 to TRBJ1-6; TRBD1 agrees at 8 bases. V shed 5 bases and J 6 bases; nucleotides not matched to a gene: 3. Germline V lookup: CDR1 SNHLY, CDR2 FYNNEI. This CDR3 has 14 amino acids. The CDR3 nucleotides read TGTGCCAGCAGTCAACAGGGGGGTAATTCACCCCTCCACTTT. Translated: CASSQQGGNSPLHF.

In DNA, the CDR3 is TGTGCCAGCAGTTACGTCGGACTAGCGGCAGATACGCAGTATTTT. Amino acids: CASSYVGLAADTQYF. This chain joins TRBV6-2 or TRBV6-3 and TRBJ2-3; 10 bases agree with TRBD2. The CDR3 runs 15 residues. The germline CDR1 and CDR2 sequences are MNHEY and SVGEGT. V trimming: 2 bases; J trimming: 4 bases; junction bases outside the gene matches: 3.

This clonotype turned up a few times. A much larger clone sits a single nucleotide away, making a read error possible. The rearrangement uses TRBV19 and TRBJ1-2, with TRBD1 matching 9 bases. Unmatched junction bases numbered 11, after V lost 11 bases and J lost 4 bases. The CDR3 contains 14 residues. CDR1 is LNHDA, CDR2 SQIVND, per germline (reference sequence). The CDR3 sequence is CAAARTGDLYGYTF. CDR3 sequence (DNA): TGTGCCGCAGCAAGGACAGGGGACCTCTATGGCTACACCTTC.

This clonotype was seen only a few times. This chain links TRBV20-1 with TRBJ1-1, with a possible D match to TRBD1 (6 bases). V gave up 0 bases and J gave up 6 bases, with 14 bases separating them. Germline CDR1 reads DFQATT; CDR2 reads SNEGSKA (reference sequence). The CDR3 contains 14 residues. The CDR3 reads CSARDWRGEAEAFF. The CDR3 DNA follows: TGCAGTGCTAGAGATTGGAGGGGGGAAGCTGAAGCTTTCTTT.

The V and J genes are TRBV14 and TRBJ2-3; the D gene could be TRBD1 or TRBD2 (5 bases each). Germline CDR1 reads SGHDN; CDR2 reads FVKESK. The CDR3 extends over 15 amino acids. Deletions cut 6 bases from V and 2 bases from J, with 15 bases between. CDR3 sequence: CASSQIIGATDTQYF. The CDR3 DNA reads TGTGCCAGCAGTCAAATAATCGGGGCCACAGATACGCAGTATTTT.

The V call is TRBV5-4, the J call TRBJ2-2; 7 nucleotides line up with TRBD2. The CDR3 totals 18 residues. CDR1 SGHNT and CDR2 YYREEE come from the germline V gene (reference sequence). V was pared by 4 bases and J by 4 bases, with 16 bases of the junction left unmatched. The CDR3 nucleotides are TGTGCCAGCAGCAGCCCTAGTCAATCTAGCGGCCTCACCGGGGAGCTGTTTTTT. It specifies CASSSPSQSSGLTGELFF.

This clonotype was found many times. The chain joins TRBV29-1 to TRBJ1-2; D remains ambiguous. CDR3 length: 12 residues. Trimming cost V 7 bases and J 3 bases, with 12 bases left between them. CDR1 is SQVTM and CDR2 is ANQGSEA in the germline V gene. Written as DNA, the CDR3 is TGCAGCGGAGGGTCCCTCTACTATGGCTACACCTTC. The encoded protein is CSGGSLYYGYTF.

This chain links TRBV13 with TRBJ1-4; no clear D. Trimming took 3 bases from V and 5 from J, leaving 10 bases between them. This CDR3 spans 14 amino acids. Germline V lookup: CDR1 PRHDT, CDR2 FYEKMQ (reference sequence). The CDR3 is CASSLRRVNEKLFF. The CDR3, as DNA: TGTGCCAGCAGCTTGAGACGGGTGAATGAAAAACTGTTTTTT.

Here the CDR3 reads CATSRMGGSGQYF. DNA of the CDR3: TGTGCCACCAGCCGTATGGGGGGTTCGGGGCAGTACTTC. V usage is TRBV15 and J usage is TRBJ2-7, with D possibly TRBD2 on 6 matching bases. The length of the CDR3 is 13 residues. V dropped 5 bases and J dropped 9 bases, with 17 bases sitting between them. Germline V CDR1 and CDR2: LNHNV, YYDKDF (reference sequence).

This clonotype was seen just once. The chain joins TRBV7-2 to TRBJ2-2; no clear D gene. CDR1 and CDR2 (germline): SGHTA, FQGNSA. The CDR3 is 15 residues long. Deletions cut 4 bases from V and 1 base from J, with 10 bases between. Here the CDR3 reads CASSSSDWNTGELFF. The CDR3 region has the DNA TGTGCCAGCAGCTCCTCCGACTGGAACACCGGGGAGCTGTTTTTT.

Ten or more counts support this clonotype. The CDR3: CAGIRQQETQYF. The CDR3 DNA sequence: TGTGCCGGAATACGGCAGCAAGAGACCCAGTACTTC. The genes are TRBV19 and TRBJ2-5; D gene unclear. There are 12 residues in the CDR3. The germline V gene has CDR1 LNHDA and CDR2 SQIVND (reference sequence). The germline V and J ends were trimmed by 11 bases and 2 bases, with 12 bases remaining between them. The whole variable domain, filled in from reference TRBV19 and TRBJ2-5, reads DGGITQSPKYLFRKEGQNVTLSCEQNLNHDAMYWYRQDPGQGLRLIYYSQIVNDFQKGDIAEGYSVSREKKESFPLTVTSAQKNPTAFYLCAGIRQQETQYFGPGTRLLVL.

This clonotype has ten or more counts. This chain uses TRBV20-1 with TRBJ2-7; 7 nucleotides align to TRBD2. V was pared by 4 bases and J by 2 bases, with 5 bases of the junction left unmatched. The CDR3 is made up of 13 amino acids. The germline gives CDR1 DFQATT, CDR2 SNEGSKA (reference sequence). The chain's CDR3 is CSATTSKAYEQYF. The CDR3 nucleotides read TGCAGTGCTACGACTAGCAAGGCCTACGAGCAGTACTTC.

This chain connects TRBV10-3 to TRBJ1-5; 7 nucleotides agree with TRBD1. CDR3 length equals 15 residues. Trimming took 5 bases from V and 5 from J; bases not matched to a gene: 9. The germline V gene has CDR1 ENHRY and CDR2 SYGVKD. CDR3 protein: CAISPGGTLDQPQHF. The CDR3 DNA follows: TGTGCCATCAGTCCAGGGGGAACCTTAGATCAGCCCCAGCATTTT.

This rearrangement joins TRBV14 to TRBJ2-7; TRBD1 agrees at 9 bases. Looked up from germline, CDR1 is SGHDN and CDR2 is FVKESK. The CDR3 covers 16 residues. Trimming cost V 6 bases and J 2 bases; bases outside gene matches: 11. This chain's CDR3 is CASSRTGASLAYEQYF. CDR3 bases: TGTGCCAGCAGTAGGACAGGGGCCTCCCTGGCCTACGAGCAGTACTTC.